The clone carrying this TCR beta chain was recorded at least ten times. The antigen is not known. These data are taken from a study of human T cells and chemical hapten exposure. Study context: The study enrolled mostly female patients with alopecia areata, totalis or universalis.

Study-level findings and limits: Among expanded TCRs, significantly more large CDR3 similarity clusters formed than among controls.

The germline V and J ends were trimmed by 1 base and 1 base, with 11 bases remaining between them. Germline V gene sequence: CDR1 SGHKS, CDR2 YYEKEE (reference sequence). The CDR3 has 15 amino acids. In the original processing: Samples had a median of 95,638 TCRs, ranging roughly 23,224 to 690,600. TCRdb itself ran the RACE reads through MiXCR, one entry per CDR3 protein. The V and J calls were not made by the authors but by TCRdb's processing. The table lists more than 300,000 distinct CDR3 sequences, about 5% of them singletons. The time point: pre-sensitization, week 0. Treatment specified: therapeutic diphenylcyclopropenone sensitization with weekly scalp DPC.

V is TRBV5-5 and J is TRBJ1-2; maybe TRBD1 (5 bases). This TCR was recovered from a woman younger than 35 with alopecia areata. Some clones in this sample may be carry-over from other donors' samples. The sample here was whole blood, taken in connection with sensitization to the hapten diphenylcyclopropenone (DPC). CDR3 DNA sequence: TGTGCCAGCAGCTTGTGGGACCGAAATAACTATGGCTACACCTTC. Translated, it gives CASSLWDRNNYGYTF.